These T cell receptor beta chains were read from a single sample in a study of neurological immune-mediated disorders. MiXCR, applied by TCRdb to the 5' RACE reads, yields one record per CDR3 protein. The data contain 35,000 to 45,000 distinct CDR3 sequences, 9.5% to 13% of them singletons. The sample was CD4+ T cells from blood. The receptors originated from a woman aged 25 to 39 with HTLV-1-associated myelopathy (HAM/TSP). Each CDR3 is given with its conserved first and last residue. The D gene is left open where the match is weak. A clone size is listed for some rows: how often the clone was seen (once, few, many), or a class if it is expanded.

CASSLGQGYGNTIYF | TGCGCCAGCAGCTTGGGACAGGGTTATGGAAACACCATATATTTT | TRBV5-1 | many | TRBJ1-3 | TRBD1
CSASLRVYNEQFF | TGCAGTGCTAGTCTCCGGGTTTACAATGAGCAGTTCTTC | TRBV20-1 | many | TRBJ2-1 | -
CASSGLVGYGEQFF | TGTGCCAGCAGCGGACTTGTAGGGTATGGTGAGCAGTTCTTC | TRBV11-2 | many | TRBJ2-1 | -
CAIGGTASGANVLTF | TGTGCCATCGGGGGGACAGCCTCTGGGGCCAACGTCCTGACTTTC | TRBV10-3 | many | TRBJ2-6 | -
CASSRDRVGNQPQHF | TGTGCCAGCAGCCGTGACAGGGTGGGCAATCAGCCCCAGCATTTT | TRBV7-8 | many | TRBJ1-5 | TRBD1
CASSYQVPGRTEAFF | TGTGCCAGCAGTTACCAAGTACCTGGACGTACTGAAGCTTTCTTT | TRBV6-5 | many | TRBJ1-1 | -
CASSLEGGRGADTQYF | TGTGCCAGCAGCTTGGAGGGCGGGAGAGGCGCAGATACGCAGTATTTT | TRBV5-5 | many | TRBJ2-3 | TRBD2
CASSLAPGTYEQYF | TGTGCCAGCAGCTTGGCGCCAGGAACCTACGAGCAGTACTTC | TRBV5-8 | many | TRBJ2-7 | -
CASTRQGNYGYTF | TGCGCCAGCACCCGACAGGGCAACTATGGCTACACCTTC | TRBV5-1 | many | TRBJ1-2 | TRBD1
CASRFTGGPNTEAFF | TGTGCCAGCAGATTTACAGGGGGCCCGAACACTGAAGCTTTCTTT | TRBV12-3/TRBV12-4 | many | TRBJ1-1 | TRBD1
CSASHTPPNTEAFF | TGCAGTGCTAGTCATACCCCCCCGAACACTGAAGCTTTCTTT | TRBV20-1 | - | TRBJ1-1 | -
CASSLADPSYNEQFF | TGTGCCAGCAGCTTAGCGGATCCCTCCTACAATGAGCAGTTCTTC | TRBV7-9 | many | TRBJ2-1 | -
CSAIKGSLAGFYEQYF | TGCAGTGCTATCAAAGGTTCACTAGCGGGGTTCTACGAGCAGTACTTC | TRBV20-1 | many | TRBJ2-7 | TRBD2
CASSLQGGQPQHF | TGTGCCAGCAGTTTACAGGGAGGTCAGCCCCAGCATTTT | TRBV12-3/TRBV12-4 | many | TRBJ1-5 | -
CASSLDRGYNEQFF | TGCGCCAGCAGCTTGGACCGCGGTTACAATGAGCAGTTCTTC | TRBV5-1 | many | TRBJ2-1 | -
CASSFSVNTEAFF | TGTGCCAGCAGCTTCTCGGTGAACACTGAAGCTTTCTTT | TRBV7-2 | many | TRBJ1-1 | -
CAISVGTGDGYTF | TGTGCCATCAGTGTCGGGACAGGGGATGGCTACACCTTC | TRBV10-3 | many | TRBJ1-2 | TRBD1
CASGPRGLVDSPLHF | TGTGCCAGCGGGCCCAGGGGGTTAGTCGATTCACCCCTCCACTTT | TRBV27 | many | TRBJ1-6 | TRBD1
CASSLDIGVEVSPLHF | TGCGCCAGCAGCTTGGATATAGGGGTCGAGGTTTCACCCCTCCACTTT | TRBV5-1 | many | TRBJ1-6 | -
CASGQTSGQTYSGANVLTF | TGTGCTAGTGGCCAAACGTCTGGACAGACCTACTCTGGGGCCAACGTCCTGACTTTC | TRBV12-5 | many | TRBJ2-6 | -
CASSVQRQGDGTEAFF | TGCGCCAGCAGCGTCCAGAGACAGGGGGATGGAACTGAAGCTTTCTTT | TRBV5-1 | - | TRBJ1-1 | TRBD1
CASRLRGRNYGYTF | TGTGCCAGCAGGCTTAGGGGGCGAAACTATGGCTACACCTTC | TRBV12-3/TRBV12-4 | many | TRBJ1-2 | TRBD1
CASSYSKGARYNEQFF | TGTGCCAGCAGTTACTCGAAGGGGGCGCGTTACAATGAGCAGTTCTTC | TRBV6-5 | many | TRBJ2-1 | TRBD1
CASSQPVWRGGFYNEQFF | TGCGCCAGCAGCCAACCGGTCTGGCGGGGGGGCTTCTACAATGAGCAGTTCTTC | TRBV4-1 | few | TRBJ2-1 | TRBD2
CSARVGGSNTEAFF | TGCAGTGCTAGAGTCGGGGGCTCGAACACTGAAGCTTTCTTT | TRBV20-1 | many | TRBJ1-1 | -
CSASPGDEQYF | TGCAGTGCGTCCCCCGGGGACGAGCAGTACTTC | TRBV20-1 | medium-sized | TRBJ2-7 | -
CASSIRTGGVGTGELFF | TGTGCCAGCAGCATCCGGACAGGGGGCGTAGGGACCGGGGAGCTGTTTTTT | TRBV5-6 | many | TRBJ2-2 | TRBD1
CSARVLGGGYTF | TGCAGTGCTAGAGTTCTGGGAGGTGGCTACACCTTC | TRBV20-1 | many | TRBJ1-2 | -
CSAQGQGYEQYF | TGCAGTGCCCAGGGACAGGGTTACGAGCAGTACTTC | TRBV20-1 | many | TRBJ2-7 | TRBD1
CASSYGPEAFF | TGTGCCAGCAGCTATGGGCCTGAAGCTTTCTTT | TRBV7-9 | many | TRBJ1-1 | -
CASGRAGTSGVGNEQFF | TGTGCCAGCGGTCGAGCCGGGACTAGCGGGGTAGGAAATGAGCAGTTCTTC | TRBV6-2/TRBV6-3 | many | TRBJ2-1 | TRBD2
CAISEKNGGNQPQHF | TGTGCCATCAGTGAGAAAAATGGGGGGAATCAGCCCCAGCATTTT | TRBV10-3 | many | TRBJ1-5 | -
CASSERGTQPQHF | TGTGCCAGCAGTGAGCGGGGGACCCAGCCCCAGCATTTT | TRBV2 | many | TRBJ1-5 | -
CSARDTGQGVEGYTF | TGCAGTGCTAGAGATACGGGACAGGGGGTTGAAGGCTACACCTTC | TRBV20-1 | many | TRBJ1-2 | TRBD1
CASSFWAGTEAFF | TGTGCCAGCAGTTTTTGGGCTGGTACTGAAGCTTTCTTT | TRBV12-3/TRBV12-4 | many | TRBJ1-1 | -
CASSGNRGEQYF | TGTGCCAGCTCGGGGAACCGTGGGGAGCAGTACTTC | TRBV12-3/TRBV12-4 | - | TRBJ2-7 | -
CSASGRSSYNEQFF | TGCAGTGCTTCGGGGAGAAGCTCCTACAATGAGCAGTTCTTC | TRBV20-1 | many | TRBJ2-1 | -